Listed here are 32 T cell receptor beta chains from one sample, sequenced in a study of shared T cell receptors in the human thymus. Measured with immunoSEQ multiplex PCR; TCRdb has only the in-frame clones, and not every one. Here the sample spans under 450,000 clones, around 95% being singletons. The sequenced sample consisted of thymocytes. All receptors come from a human donor.

The chain combines TRBV2 with TRBJ1-2; D possibly corresponds to TRBD1 (6 bases). The ends were cut back, 6 bases at V and 6 bases at J, with 26 bases in the middle. This CDR3 is 17 amino acids long. The germline gives CDR1 SNHLY, CDR2 FYNNEI. The CDR3 is CASRVCRGIARTDGYTF. DNA of the CDR3: TGTGCCAGCAGAGTCTGCAGGGGAATAGCTCGAACTGATGGCTACACCTTC.

V and J are TRBV29-1 and TRBJ1-2; unclear D gene. The CDR3 has 9 amino acids. Trimming took off 7 bases at V and 8 bases at J, with 8 bases between the two ends. Germline loops: CDR1 SQVTM, CDR2 ANQGSEA. The CDR3 here is CSAATGYTF. CDR3 nucleotide sequence: TGCAGCGCCGCGACCGGCTACACCTTC.

J is TRBJ2-1 and V is TRBV18; 8 nucleotides align to TRBD2. V was pared by 2 bases and J by 6 bases, with 9 bases of the junction left unmatched. Per the germline V gene, CDR1 is KGHSH and CDR2 is LQKENI. This CDR3 spans 16 amino acids. CDR3 protein: CASSPTSGEEINEQFF. DNA of the CDR3: TGTGCCAGCTCACCAACTAGCGGAGAGGAGATCAATGAGCAGTTCTTC.

This clone is a singleton in its sample. This chain links TRBV25-1 with TRBJ2-7, with unresolved D. The germline V gene has CDR1 MGHDK and CDR2 SYGVNS. The V and J ends lost 5 bases and 3 bases respectively, with 20 bases between them. This CDR3 comprises 16 residues. The CDR3 spells CASSFQIRDTGYEQYF. The CDR3 nucleotides read TGTGCCAGCAGTTTCCAAATACGAGATACTGGCTACGAGCAGTACTTC.

The gene calls are TRBV6-6 and TRBJ2-3, with D maybe TRBD2 (5 bases). This CDR3 comprises 16 residues. V lost 0 bases and J 2 bases, leaving 12 bases between the germline ends. CDR1 and CDR2 from the germline V gene are MNHNY and SVGAGI (reference sequence). The CDR3 sequence: CASSYSQRRFTDTQYF. CDR3 sequence (DNA): TGTGCCAGCAGTTACTCGCAGCGGAGATTCACAGATACGCAGTATTTT.

The V and J genes are TRBV9 and TRBJ2-3, with 11 bases identical to TRBD2. V lost 3 bases to trimming and J lost 0 bases; unmatched junction nucleotides: 6. The germline V gene has CDR1 SGDLS and CDR2 YYNGEE. The CDR3 covers 17 residues. The CDR3 spells CASSDRLAGTSTDTQYF. In DNA form, the CDR3 reads TGTGCCAGCAGCGACAGACTAGCGGGAACTAGCACAGATACGCAGTATTTT. Based on the CDR3 plus reference TRBV9 and TRBJ2-3, the full variable domain is DSGVTQTPKHLITATGQRVTLRCSPRSGDLSVYWYQQSLDQGLQFLIQYYNGEERAKGNILERFSAQQFPDLHSELNLSSLELGDSALYFCASSDRLAGTSTDTQYFGPGTRLTVL.

The chain recombines TRBV19 with TRBJ2-2, with TRBD1 identical over 8 bases. Looked up from germline, CDR1 is LNHDA and CDR2 is SQIVND (reference sequence). This CDR3 is built from 17 residues. After removal of 1 base from V and 4 bases from J, the junction contained 8 bases not matched to a gene. CDR3 protein: CASSIANNRGSTGELFF. Here the CDR3 DNA reads TGTGCCAGTAGTATAGCAAACAACAGGGGGAGCACCGGGGAGCTGTTTTTT.

The chain joins TRBV27 to TRBJ1-4; D is unresolved. The V and J ends lost 6 bases and 0 bases respectively, with 8 bases between them. The germline V gene has CDR1 MNHEY and CDR2 SMNVEV (reference sequence). CDR3 size: 14 residues. The CDR3, as DNA: TGTGCCAGCAGGATTGGGGCAACTAATGAAAAACTGTTTTTT. It yields the protein CASRIGATNEKLFF.

The chain employs TRBV7-8 and TRBJ1-5; D is possibly TRBD1 (5 bases). This CDR3 is built from 14 residues. The ends were cut back, 3 bases at V and 3 bases at J, with 9 bases in the middle. CDR1 is SGHVS and CDR2 is FQNEAQ in the germline V gene. The CDR3 loop is CASSFRGDNQPQHF. DNA for the CDR3: TGTGCCAGCAGCTTTCGGGGGGACAATCAGCCCCAGCATTTT.

J is TRBJ2-1 and V is TRBV6-5; tentative D call: TRBD1 (5 bases). Germline CDR1 MNHEY, CDR2 SVGAGI. The CDR3 loop spans 13 amino acids. The ends were cut back, 6 bases at V and 7 bases at J, with 13 bases in the middle. DNA for the CDR3: TGTGCCAGCAGGCCAGTCCCAGGGAATGAGCAGTTCTTC. This gives the protein CASRPVPGNEQFF.

The CDR3 loop reads CASIPHPGPGQEAFF. CDR3 nucleotides: TGTGCCAGCATTCCCCATCCCGGTCCGGGACAGGAAGCTTTCTTT. The chain recombines TRBV5-4 with TRBJ1-1; TRBD1 matches 7 bases. After removal of 6 bases from V and 8 bases from J, the junction contained 16 bases not matched to a gene. CDR1 SGHNT and CDR2 YYREEE come from the germline V gene (reference sequence). This CDR3 is 15 amino acids long.

The V gene is TRBV4-2, the J gene TRBJ2-7; TRBD2 is a possible D gene (6 bases). V lost 0 bases, J lost 2 bases, and 11 bases lay in between. This CDR3 has 15 amino acids. Germline CDR1 reads LGHNA; CDR2 reads YNFKEQ. CDR3 loop: CASSQDSRGPYEQYF. CDR3 in DNA: TGTGCCAGCAGCCAAGACTCGCGGGGTCCCTACGAGCAGTACTTC.

The chain couples TRBV29-1 to TRBJ2-7; 8 positions match TRBD1. Germline V gene sequence: CDR1 SQVTM, CDR2 ANQGSEA. This CDR3 region has 14 residues. The V and J ends lost 7 bases and 2 bases, in that order; junction bases with no gene match: 10. CDR3 sequence reads: CSGGQGYWPYEQYF. The CDR3 nucleotides are TGCAGCGGTGGACAGGGATATTGGCCCTACGAGCAGTACTTC.

This sequence joins TRBV7-3 and TRBJ2-5; D gene ambiguous. The CDR3 is 11 residues long. CDR1 and CDR2 (germline): SGHTA, FQGTGA. V lost 6 bases, J lost 3 bases, and 5 bases lay in between. The CDR3 DNA reads TGTGCCAGCAGACTGAAAGAGACCCAGTACTTC. Translated: CASRLKETQYF.

J is TRBJ2-2 and V is TRBV7-2; the match to TRBD1 covers 8 bases. This CDR3 has 14 residues. V was pared by 5 bases and J by 5 bases, with 4 bases of the junction left unmatched. From germline, CDR1 is SGHTA and CDR2 FQGNSA. CDR3 loop: CASSRQGATGELFF. CDR3 in DNA: TGTGCCAGCAGCCGCCAGGGGGCGACCGGGGAGCTGTTTTTT.

The rearrangement joins TRBV4-2 to TRBJ2-5, with a weak D call TRBD1 (5 bases). Germline CDR1 is LGHNA and CDR2 is YNFKEQ. Trimming took off 6 bases at V and 3 bases at J, with 11 bases between the two ends. The CDR3 runs to 13 residues. The CDR3 protein is CASRQGGEETQYF. The CDR3 bases are TGTGCCAGCAGGCAGGGCGGCGAAGAGACCCAGTACTTC.

J is TRBJ1-5 and V is TRBV28, with D possibly being TRBD1 (6 bases). The CDR3 runs to 16 residues. The ends were cut back, 0 bases at V and 0 bases at J, with 9 bases in the middle. Germline values: CDR1 MDHEN, CDR2 SYDVKM. The CDR3 DNA sequence: TGTGCCAGCAGTTTATGTCGGGGACATAGCAATCAGCCCCAGCATTTT. Its protein is CASSLCRGHSNQPQHF.

This clone was detected once. The rearrangement joins TRBV15 to TRBJ1-4, with 7 positions matching TRBD1. The CDR3 loop spans 17 amino acids. CDR1 and CDR2 from the germline V gene are LNHNV and YYDKDF (reference sequence). V trimming: 5 bases; J trimming: 7 bases; junction bases outside the gene matches: 16. CDR3 DNA sequence: TGTGCCACCAGCGCCCACTTATGGACAGGAAGCAGTGAAAAACTGTTTTTT. This encodes CATSAHLWTGSSEKLFF.

The chain carries TRBV28 and TRBJ2-1, with 13 bases fitting TRBD2. The CDR3 contains 19 residues. V dropped 8 bases and J dropped 5; count of bases not matched to a gene: 18. Germline V CDR1 and CDR2: MDHEN, SYDVKM. In DNA, the CDR3 is TGTGCCAGCGAGGGGCTAGGACTAGCGGGAGTTACGTCCAACAATGAGCAGTTCTTC. Translated: CASEGLGLAGVTSNNEQFF.

This clone came up a few times. Mismatch with germline at one junction end may stem from a read error. The rearrangement uses TRBV11-1 and TRBJ2-1; maybe TRBD1 (6 bases). This CDR3 has 15 amino acids. The germline CDR1 and CDR2 sequences are SGHAT and FQDESV (reference sequence). Here the CDR3 reads CASRLGDTSYNEQFF. The CDR3 bases are TGTGCCAGCAGGTTAGGGGACACCTCCTACAATGAGCAGTTCTTC.

V and J are TRBV13 and TRBJ2-7; possibly TRBD1 for D (6 bases). V dropped 7 bases and J dropped 2 bases, with 15 bases sitting between them. This CDR3 spans 14 amino acids. Germline CDR1 and CDR2: PRHDT and FYEKMQ (reference sequence). The DNA of the CDR3 is TGTGCCAGCACCCCCGACAGGAGCCCCTACGAGCAGTACTTC. It specifies CASTPDRSPYEQYF.

The chain links TRBV5-4 to TRBJ2-5, with 8 bases fitting TRBD1. From germline, CDR1 is SGHNT and CDR2 YYREEE (reference sequence). The CDR3 is 14 residues long. J was trimmed by 3 bases and V by 2 bases; bases with no gene match: 3. CDR3 region: CASSLWTGKETQYF. The CDR3 DNA sequence: TGTGCCAGCAGCTTATGGACAGGGAAAGAGACCCAGTACTTC. The entire variable domain, with the rest obtained from reference TRBV5-4 and TRBJ2-5, is as follows: ETGVTQSPTHLIKTRGQQVTLRCSSQSGHNTVSWYQQALGQGPQFIFQYYREEENGRGNFPPRFSGLQFPNYSSELNVNALELDDSALYLCASSLWTGKETQYFGPGTRLLVL.

The chain is built from TRBV4-1 and TRBJ2-2, with a weak D call TRBD1 (5 bases). Trimming removed 2 bases from V and 5 bases from J, with 9 bases in between. Per the germline V gene, CDR1 is MGHRA and CDR2 is YSYEKL. The CDR3 consists of 14 residues. The CDR3 nucleotides are TGCGCCAGCAGCCAACCCCAGGGTACCGGGGAGCTGTTTTTT. Protein: CASSQPQGTGELFF.

The chain couples TRBV9 to TRBJ1-2; no clear D gene. The V end lost 4 bases, the J end lost 6 bases, and 13 bases lay between the germline ends. The CDR3 consists of 13 residues. Germline-derived CDR1 and CDR2 are SGDLS and YYNGEE. The CDR3 sequence is CASSPREVDGYTF. As DNA, the CDR3 is TGTGCCAGCAGCCCCCGTGAAGTTGATGGCTACACCTTC.

This clone has more than one count but fewer than ten. V usage is TRBV6-6 and J usage is TRBJ1-5; 7 bases are shared with TRBD1. J was trimmed by 5 bases and V by 5 bases; bases with no gene match: 9. The CDR3 is 15 amino acids. Germline values: CDR1 MNHNY, CDR2 SVGAGI (reference sequence). CDR3 in amino acids: CASSRKRDRYQPQHF. The CDR3 DNA is TGTGCCAGCAGTCGCAAAAGGGACAGATATCAGCCCCAGCATTTT.

The chain is built from TRBV18 and TRBJ2-7; TRBD1 or TRBD2 may be the D gene (5 bases each). CDR1 is KGHSH, CDR2 LQKENI, per germline. Trimming removed 7 bases at V and 0 bases at J, with 19 bases between. This CDR3 contains 16 residues. The CDR3 sequence is CASFPGTGKSSYEQYF. CDR3 nucleotides: TGTGCCAGCTTCCCCGGGACCGGGAAGAGCTCCTACGAGCAGTACTTC.

V gene TRBV6-5 combines with J gene TRBJ1-2; TRBD1 is a possible D gene (5 bases). Germline loops: CDR1 MNHEY, CDR2 SVGAGI. V was clipped by 6 bases and J by 7 bases, with 21 bases between them. The CDR3 covers 15 residues. CDR3 region: CASRGAGLGDGGYTF. CDR3 coding DNA: TGTGCCAGCAGGGGAGCGGGGCTGGGTGATGGTGGCTACACCTTC.

V usage is TRBV5-6 and J usage is TRBJ2-7, with 7 bases matching TRBD1. The CDR3 loop spans 18 amino acids. The V segment lost 3 bases and the J segment 3 bases; nucleotides outside the gene matches: 18. Germline values: CDR1 SGHDT, CDR2 YYEEEE. The CDR3 region is CASSSTSGTEPLSYEQYF. DNA of the CDR3: TGTGCCAGCAGCTCTACCTCGGGGACAGAGCCACTGAGCTACGAGCAGTACTTC. Supplemented by reference TRBV5-6 and TRBJ2-7, the full variable domain reads DAGVTQSPTHLIKTRGQQVTLRCSPKSGHDTVSWYQQALGQGPQFIFQYYEEEERQRGNFPDRFSGHQFPNYSSELNVNALLLGDSALYLCASSSTSGTEPLSYEQYFGPGTRLTVT.

This clone appeared a single time. V usage is TRBV5-6 and J usage is TRBJ2-2, with D perhaps matching TRBD2 (5 bases). The CDR3 loop spans 19 amino acids. V lost 1 base to trimming and J lost 0 bases, with 19 bases between them. Germline CDR1 is SGHDT and CDR2 is YYEEEE. The CDR3 DNA follows: TGTGCCAGCAGCTTGCGGACCCGTAGGCCGGGATCGAACACCGGGGAGCTGTTTTTT. This codes for CASSLRTRRPGSNTGELFF. The variable domain in full, with the rest retrieved from reference TRBV5-6 and TRBJ2-2, is DAGVTQSPTHLIKTRGQQVTLRCSPKSGHDTVSWYQQALGQGPQFIFQYYEEEERQRGNFPDRFSGHQFPNYSSELNVNALLLGDSALYLCASSLRTRRPGSNTGELFFGEGSRLTVL.

The chain has TRBV9 and TRBJ2-5; 9 positions agree with TRBD2. The germline CDR1 and CDR2 sequences are SGDLS and YYNGEE. The CDR3 length is 16 residues. Losses at the gene ends were 0 bases for V and 5 bases for J; bases not matched to a gene: 8. Written as DNA, the CDR3 is TGTGCCAGCAGCGTAGGAAGGGGACTAGCCGCTGAGACCCAGTACTTC. Amino acid sequence: CASSVGRGLAAETQYF. Drawing the rest from reference TRBV9 and TRBJ2-5, the complete variable domain is DSGVTQTPKHLITATGQRVTLRCSPRSGDLSVYWYQQSLDQGLQFLIQYYNGEERAKGNILERFSAQQFPDLHSELNLSSLELGDSALYFCASSVGRGLAAETQYFGPGTRLLVL.

The chain employs TRBV28 and TRBJ1-5; 10 nucleotides match TRBD1. Germline CDR1 reads MDHEN; CDR2 reads SYDVKM. V shed 4 bases, J shed 6 bases, and the junction held 12 bases outside the gene matches. The CDR3 runs 17 residues. The CDR3 is CASSYPLGTGVGQPQHF. DNA for the CDR3: TGTGCCAGCAGTTACCCATTGGGGACAGGGGTTGGTCAGCCCCAGCATTTT.

This clone has more than one count but fewer than ten. The genes are TRBV5-4 and TRBJ2-7, with D possibly matching TRBD2 (5 bases). The CDR3 totals 13 residues. Germline V gene lookup returns CDR1 SGHNT and CDR2 YYREEE (reference sequence). V dropped 1 base and J dropped 0 bases, with 5 bases sitting between them. CDR3 sequence (DNA): TGTGCCAGCAGCTTGACTAGCTCCTACGAGCAGTACTTC. Protein: CASSLTSSYEQYF. Combining the CDR3 with reference TRBV5-4 and TRBJ2-7 gives the whole variable domain ETGVTQSPTHLIKTRGQQVTLRCSSQSGHNTVSWYQQALGQGPQFIFQYYREEENGRGNFPPRFSGLQFPNYSSELNVNALELDDSALYLCASSLTSSYEQYFGPGTRLTVT.